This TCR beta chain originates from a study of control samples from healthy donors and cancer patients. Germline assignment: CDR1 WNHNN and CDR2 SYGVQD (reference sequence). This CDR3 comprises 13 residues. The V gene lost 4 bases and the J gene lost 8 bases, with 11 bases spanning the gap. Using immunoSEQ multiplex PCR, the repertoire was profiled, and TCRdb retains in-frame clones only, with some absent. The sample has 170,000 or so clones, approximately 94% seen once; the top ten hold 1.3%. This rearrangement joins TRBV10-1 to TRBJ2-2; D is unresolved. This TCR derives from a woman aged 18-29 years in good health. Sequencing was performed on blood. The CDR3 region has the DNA TGCGCCAGCAGTGGACTTATGGGAGGGGAGCTGTTTTTT. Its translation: CASSGLMGGELFF.